This T cell receptor (beta chain) was profiled in a study of T cell clones after liver transplantation. Study information: Timepoints were pre-transplant, pre-withdrawal, and after withdrawal was completed or failed.

Germline loops: CDR1 SQVTM, CDR2 ANQGSEA. CDR3 length: 12 amino acids. Trimming stripped 5 bases from V and 7 bases from J, with 9 bases between. Assay: immunoSEQ multiplex PCR; the TCRdb copy retains only in-frame clones and omits some. The sample has nearly 45,000 clones; 70% to 90% are singletons. Sorting of unstimulated PBMCs yielded separate CD3+CD4+ and CD3+CD8+ fractions. The clonotype originates from a human patient who received a liver transplant. Certain T cells may be donor cells from the graft. The rearrangement links TRBV29-1 to TRBJ2-6, with no clear D. The specimen comprised CD4+ T cells from blood, sampled 24 months after liver transplant. CDR3 coding DNA: TGCAGCGTTTCTTCTCAAGCCAACGTCCTGACTTTC. Amino acids: CSVSSQANVLTF.